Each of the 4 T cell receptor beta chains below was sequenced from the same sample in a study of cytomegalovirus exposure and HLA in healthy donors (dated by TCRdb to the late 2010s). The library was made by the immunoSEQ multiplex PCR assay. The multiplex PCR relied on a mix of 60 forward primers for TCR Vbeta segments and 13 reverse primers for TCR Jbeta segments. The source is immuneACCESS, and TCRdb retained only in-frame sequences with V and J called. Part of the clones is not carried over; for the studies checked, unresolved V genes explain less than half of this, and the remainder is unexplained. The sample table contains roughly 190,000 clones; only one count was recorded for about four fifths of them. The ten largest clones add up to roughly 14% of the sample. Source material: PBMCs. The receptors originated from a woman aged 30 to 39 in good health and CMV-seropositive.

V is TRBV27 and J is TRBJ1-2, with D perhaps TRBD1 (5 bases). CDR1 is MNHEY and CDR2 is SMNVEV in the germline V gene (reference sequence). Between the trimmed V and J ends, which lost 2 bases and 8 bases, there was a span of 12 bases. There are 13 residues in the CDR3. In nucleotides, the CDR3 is TGTGCCAGCAGTTTAAGTACAGGTTCGGGCTACACCTTC. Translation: CASSLSTGSGYTF.

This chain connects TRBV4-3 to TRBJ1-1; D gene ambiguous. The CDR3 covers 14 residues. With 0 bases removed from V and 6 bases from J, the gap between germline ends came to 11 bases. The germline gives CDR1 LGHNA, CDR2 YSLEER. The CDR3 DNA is TGCGCCAGCAGCCAAGACTATGGAGGGCCTGAAGCTTTCTTT. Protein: CASSQDYGGPEAFF.

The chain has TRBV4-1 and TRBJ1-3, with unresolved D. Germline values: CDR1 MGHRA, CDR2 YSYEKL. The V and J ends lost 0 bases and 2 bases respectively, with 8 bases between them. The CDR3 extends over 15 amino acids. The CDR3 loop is CASSQELKTGNTIYF. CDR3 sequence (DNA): TGCGCCAGCAGCCAAGAACTCAAGACTGGAAACACCATATATTTT.

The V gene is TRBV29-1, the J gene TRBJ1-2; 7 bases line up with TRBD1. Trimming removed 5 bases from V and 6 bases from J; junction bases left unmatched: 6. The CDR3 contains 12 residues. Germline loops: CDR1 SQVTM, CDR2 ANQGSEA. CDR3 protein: CSVPHGTDGYTF. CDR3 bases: TGCAGCGTTCCTCACGGGACAGATGGCTACACCTTC.